Listed below are T cell receptor beta chains from one sample, sequenced in a study of blood T cell repertoires in COVID-19. Data came from immunoSEQ multiplex PCR; TCRdb stores just in-frame clones and leaves some out. The sample holds about 430,000 clones, roughly 90% seen once. The sample comprised peripheral blood. All receptors derive from a man aged 18 to 35 with COVID-19, enrolled during active disease. Both conserved end residues are part of each CDR3. The D gene is left open where the match is weak. Clone sizes are given selectively: once, few, many, or a class where the clone is expanded.

v_gene	d_gene	j_gene	abundance	CDR3nt	CDR3aa
TRBV14	TRBD2	TRBJ2-5	NA	TGTGCCAGCAGCCAGGACCCGACTAGCGCAAAGTACCAAGAGACCCAGTACTTC	CASSQDPTSAKYQETQYF
TRBV5-1	NA	TRBJ2-1	NA	TGCGCCAGCAGCTGGGGGCGTGAGAATGAGCAGTTCTTC	CASSWGRENEQFF
TRBV5-4	NA	TRBJ2-5	NA	TGTGCCAGCAGCTTGATGTGGAGCCATAAAGAGACCCAGTACTTC	CASSLMWSHKETQYF
TRBV6-5	NA	TRBJ1-4	NA	TGTGCCAGCAGTTACAACAGGGAGGGAAAACTGTTTTTT	CASSYNREGKLFF
TRBV9	TRBD1	TRBJ2-2	NA	TGTGCCAGCAGCAAGACCGGGACAGGAAGCACCGGGGAGCTGTTTTTT	CASSKTGTGSTGELFF
TRBV5-6	TRBD2	TRBJ2-3	NA	TGTGCCAGCAGCTTGGCCGGGCGGGGGGTCACAGATACGCAGTATTTT	CASSLAGRGVTDTQYF
TRBV19	NA	TRBJ1-1	NA	TGTGCCAGTGGAAGGGGGATGACGAACACTGAAGCTTTCTTT	CASGRGMTNTEAFF
TRBV3-1/TRBV3-2	NA	TRBJ1-1	few	TGTGCCAGCAGCTCCCGAAGGGTTAGCGTTGAAGCTTTCTTT	CASSSRRVSVEAFF
TRBV4-1	NA	TRBJ1-5	NA	TGCGCCAGCAGCCAAGATGAGGGAAGCAATCAGCCCCAGCATTTT	CASSQDEGSNQPQHF
TRBV5-5	NA	TRBJ2-7	NA	TGTGCCAGCAGCTTGGGTCAGGTCGACTACGAGCAGTACTTC	CASSLGQVDYEQYF
TRBV6-5	NA	TRBJ1-5	few	TGTGCCAGCAGCCCGTATAGCAATCAGCCCCAGCATTTT	CASSPYSNQPQHF
TRBV10-3	NA	TRBJ2-1	NA	TGTGCCATCAGTGAGGGTCTGGGAGGTGAGCAGTTCTTC	CAISEGLGGEQFF
TRBV7-2	TRBD1	TRBJ1-6	NA	TGTGCCAGCAGCCCGGGGACAGGGTATTCACCCCTCCACTTT	CASSPGTGYSPLHF
TRBV9	NA	TRBJ2-2	NA	TGTGCCAGCAGCCCTAGAGGAGGGGGGGAGCTGTTTTTT	CASSPRGGGELFF
TRBV5-6	NA	TRBJ2-3	NA	TGTGCCAGCAGCTTGGACTCCACAGATACGCAGTATTTT	CASSLDSTDTQYF
TRBV4-1	NA	TRBJ2-7	NA	TGCGCCAGCAGCCAAGGGCGGGGCGAGCAGTACTTC	CASSQGRGEQYF
TRBV5-6	TRBD2	TRBJ2-3	NA	TGTGCCAGCAGAGCGGGGGCAGATACGCAGTATTTT	CASRAGADTQYF
TRBV5-1	TRBD1	TRBJ1-5	NA	TGCGCCAGCAGCCCAGGGACAGGGGGCGTCAATCAGCCCCAGCATTTT	CASSPGTGGVNQPQHF
TRBV7-3	TRBD2	TRBJ2-1	NA	TGTGCCAGCAGCTTAACGGGGACTAGCGGCAATGAGCAGTTCTTC	CASSLTGTSGNEQFF
TRBV11-3	NA	TRBJ2-3	NA	TGTGCCAGCAGCTTATTCGGCGGAGATACGCAGTATTTT	CASSLFGGDTQYF
TRBV5-1	NA	TRBJ2-3	NA	TGCGCCAGCAGCTTGGGCCTAAGCACAGATACGCAGTATTTT	CASSLGLSTDTQYF
TRBV5-1	NA	TRBJ1-1	NA	TGCGCCAGCAGCCTTCCGAACGGGGTTGAAGCTTTCTTT	CASSLPNGVEAFF
TRBV10-3	NA	TRBJ2-7	NA	TGTGCCATCAGTGAGCGGGGGGCCGACTACGAGCAGTACTTC	CAISERGADYEQYF
TRBV6-6	TRBD1	TRBJ1-2	NA	TGTGCCAGCAGTCGACGGGACAGGGACACTAACTATGGCTACACCTTC	CASSRRDRDTNYGYTF
TRBV5-4	TRBD2	TRBJ2-1	NA	TGTGCCAGCAGCTCCATAGGGCTAGCGGGGTCCAATGAGCAGTTCTTC	CASSSIGLAGSNEQFF
TRBV3-1/TRBV3-2	TRBD1	TRBJ2-2	NA	TGTGCCAGCAGCCGGACAGGGTGGAGCACCGGGGAGCTGTTTTTT	CASSRTGWSTGELFF
TRBV29-1	TRBD1	TRBJ2-3	once	TGCAGCGTTTGGGGACAGGAGATTACGCAGTATTTT	CSVWGQEITQYF
TRBV7-9	TRBD2	TRBJ2-1	NA	TGTGCCAGCAGCCCCCCTCGAACTAGCGGGGGGATCAATGAGCAGTTCTTC	CASSPPRTSGGINEQFF
TRBV19	NA	TRBJ2-7	NA	TGTGCCAGTAGCCCCTGGACAGGGAGGGACGAGCAGTACTTC	CASSPWTGRDEQYF
TRBV2	NA	TRBJ2-1	NA	TGTGCCAGCAGACCCGACTCGGACAATGAGCAGTTCTTC	CASRPDSDNEQFF
TRBV6-1	NA	TRBJ1-3	NA	TGTGCCAGCAGTGAACGGTGGGCAGGGGGAAACACCATATATTTT	CASSERWAGGNTIYF
TRBV11-2	TRBD1	TRBJ1-6	NA	TGTGCCAGCAGTTTAGGACCCGGGACAGAAACCTATAATTCACCCCTCCACTTT	CASSLGPGTETYNSPLHF